The 20 T cell receptor beta chains listed next were all sequenced from one sample in a study of cytomegalovirus exposure and HLA in healthy donors. Vbeta (60) and Jbeta (13) primers were used in the PCR. Using immunoSEQ multiplex PCR, the repertoire was profiled, and TCRdb retains in-frame clones only, with some absent. This sample lists approximately 190,000 clones; its ten largest clones have about 6.8%. The sample taken for sequencing was PBMCs. These receptor sequences come from a man aged 25 to 45 in good health and CMV-seronegative.

The chain combines TRBV18 with TRBJ2-7; 7 bases agree with TRBD1. The V gene end was trimmed by 4 bases and the J gene end by 3 bases; junction bases not matched to a gene: 3. The germline V gene encodes CDR1 KGHSH and CDR2 LQKENI. CDR3 length: 13 residues. CDR3 in amino acids: CASSQGQDYEQYF. As DNA, the CDR3 is TGTGCCAGCTCACAAGGACAGGACTACGAGCAGTACTTC.

The V call is TRBV5-1, the J call TRBJ2-1, with 12 positions matching TRBD2. The CDR3 consists of 16 residues. The germline CDR1 and CDR2 sequences are SGHRS and YFSETQ. V gave up 4 bases and J gave up 4 bases; unmatched junction bases: 6. As DNA, the CDR3 is TGCGCCAGCAGCCCCGCCCTAGCGGGGGGGTACAATGAGCAGTTCTTC. This codes for CASSPALAGGYNEQFF.

The chain couples TRBV27 to TRBJ1-5; 8 bases map to TRBD1. The CDR3 consists of 14 residues. The germline CDR1 and CDR2 sequences are MNHEY and SMNVEV (reference sequence). J gave up 6 bases and V 6 bases, and 7 bases lay outside the gene matches. CDR3 nucleotide sequence: TGTGCCAGCAGAGGACAGGGACGGGGTCAGCCCCAGCATTTT. Its translation: CASRGQGRGQPQHF.

The chain has TRBV6-4 and TRBJ2-7, with TRBD1 matching 8 bases. V shed 3 bases and J 6 bases; nucleotides not matched to a gene: 7. CDR1 and CDR2 (germline): MRHNA, SNTAGT. This CDR3 contains 14 residues. CDR3 loop: CASSERTGLGEQYF. The CDR3 DNA follows: TGTGCCAGCAGTGAACGGACAGGGCTTGGCGAGCAGTACTTC.

The chain is built from TRBV7-2 and TRBJ2-7; possible D gene TRBD1, 6 bases. The V gene lost 4 bases and the J gene lost 5 bases, with 15 bases spanning the gap. The CDR3 has 14 amino acids. Germline CDR1 SGHTA, CDR2 FQGNSA. The DNA for the CDR3 is TGTGCCAGCAGCTCCAGCGGCAGGGGCCACGAGCAGTACTTC. Residues: CASSSSGRGHEQYF.

The chain carries TRBV7-3 and TRBJ2-7; 10 bases agree with TRBD1. CDR3 size: 16 residues. V gave up 5 bases and J gave up 7 bases; unmatched junction bases: 14. CDR1 and CDR2 from the germline V gene are SGHTA and FQGTGA. The CDR3 coding sequence is TGTGCCAGCAGCCCAGAACCGGGACAGGGGATTAAGGAGCAGTACTTC. Translation gives CASSPEPGQGIKEQYF.

The chain uses TRBV29-1 and TRBJ2-1; 8 bases match TRBD2. The CDR3 spans 13 residues. Germline trimming cut 6 bases from V and 2 bases from J; bases unmatched to any gene: 3. Germline CDR1 SQVTM, CDR2 ANQGSEA. The CDR3, as DNA: TGCAGCGTCCGGGAGGGCCCCTACAATGAGCAGTTCTTC. The encoded protein is CSVREGPYNEQFF.

The chain links TRBV18 to TRBJ1-2; D unresolved. The CDR3 has 16 amino acids. CDR1 is KGHSH and CDR2 is LQKENI in the germline V gene. Trimming stripped 3 bases from V and 7 bases from J, with 21 bases between. CDR3 in DNA: TGTGCCAGCTCACCGCCTGCTGGGCAGCCCTGGGTTGGCTACACCTTC. It is translated as CASSPPAGQPWVGYTF.

The chain has TRBV6-1 and TRBJ1-6; D is unresolved. Trimming left V 5 bases short and J 14 bases short, with 16 bases between. Germline lookup yields CDR1 MNHNS and CDR2 SASEGT. The CDR3 runs to 13 residues. CDR3 DNA: TGTGCCAGCAGTACAAAGACCGCAGAGGCCCTCCACTTT. It specifies CASSTKTAEALHF.

The gene calls are TRBV14 and TRBJ1-1, with 9 bases fitting TRBD1. The CDR3 runs to 18 residues. Germline-derived CDR1 and CDR2 are SGHDN and FVKESK. V was clipped by 4 bases and J by 6 bases; unmatched bases: 18. In DNA form, the CDR3 reads TGTGCCAGCAGCCTACTTACGTGGACAGGGGCCCAGGGGGCTGAAGCTTTCTTT. The encoded protein is CASSLLTWTGAQGAEAFF.

V gene TRBV13 combines with J gene TRBJ2-7; unclear D gene. Germline-derived CDR1 and CDR2 are PRHDT and FYEKMQ (reference sequence). The V and J ends lost 3 bases and 8 bases respectively, with 17 bases between them. The CDR3 consists of 14 residues. This CDR3 reads CASSFSARVGKQYF. The CDR3 DNA sequence: TGTGCCAGCAGCTTCTCTGCGCGTGTGGGCAAGCAGTACTTC.

The rearrangement joins TRBV19 to TRBJ1-1, with a possible D match to TRBD1 (5 bases). V shed 3 bases and J shed 6 bases, with 23 bases lying between them. Germline V gene lookup returns CDR1 LNHDA and CDR2 SQIVND (reference sequence). The CDR3 is 17 amino acids. Here the CDR3 reads CASSIGAGRTRNAEAFF. The CDR3 DNA follows: TGTGCCAGTAGTATTGGGGCAGGGAGGACTAGAAACGCTGAAGCTTTCTTT.

This chain joins TRBV7-3 and TRBJ2-1, with 14 bases identical to TRBD2. The germline CDR1 and CDR2 sequences are SGHTA and FQGTGA. The CDR3 extends over 16 amino acids. V was pared by 2 bases and J by 7 bases, with 4 bases of the junction left unmatched. CDR3 sequence (DNA): TGTGCCAGCAGCTTATTCGGGACTAGCGGGAGTAATGAGCAGTTCTTC. Amino acid sequence: CASSLFGTSGSNEQFF.

The chain combines TRBV7-9 with TRBJ2-5; 10 bases agree with TRBD1. This CDR3 has 16 residues. V lost 5 bases, J lost 4 bases, and 10 bases stayed unmatched. CDR1 and CDR2 from the germline V gene are SEHNR and FQNEAQ (reference sequence). The DNA of the CDR3 is TGTGCCAGCAGCCGACTGGGGGACAGGGGTGGAGAGACCCAGTACTTC. This encodes CASSRLGDRGGETQYF.

J is TRBJ2-7 and V is TRBV4-1, with a possible D match to TRBD2 (5 bases). V dropped 3 bases and J dropped 5 bases, with 11 bases sitting between them. The CDR3 is 13 amino acids. Germline loops: CDR1 MGHRA, CDR2 YSYEKL. The CDR3 DNA follows: TGCGCCAGCAGCCATCGGGCCGGGGACGAGCAGTACTTC. It codes for CASSHRAGDEQYF.

The J gene is TRBJ2-7, the V gene TRBV18; D gene unclear. The CDR3 is 13 residues long. V was clipped by 3 bases and J by 0 bases, with 6 bases between them. Germline V gene lookup returns CDR1 KGHSH and CDR2 LQKENI. The CDR3 loop is CASSPDNSYEQYF. CDR3 nucleotide sequence: TGTGCCAGCTCACCCGACAACTCCTACGAGCAGTACTTC.

The J gene is TRBJ1-2, the V gene TRBV28; D possibly corresponds to TRBD1 (6 bases). The CDR3 is 15 residues long. Germline CDR1 MDHEN, CDR2 SYDVKM. V was clipped by 7 bases and J by 3 bases, with 18 bases between them. The DNA of the CDR3 is TGTGCCAGCACTCCAGGGGCAGGGCGAGACTATGGCTACACCTTC. Its protein product is CASTPGAGRDYGYTF.

The gene calls are TRBV9 and TRBJ1-6, with a weak D call TRBD1 (6 bases). The V end was cut by 0 bases, the J end by 8 bases, with 12 bases between. There are 15 residues in the CDR3. Germline V lookup: CDR1 SGDLS, CDR2 YYNGEE. CDR3 region: CASSVEPTGYSPLHF. CDR3 coding DNA: TGTGCCAGCAGCGTAGAACCGACAGGTTATTCACCCCTCCACTTT.

The chain recombines TRBV30 with TRBJ1-1; no clear D. Germline V gives CDR1 GTSNPN, CDR2 SVGIG (reference sequence). Deletions cut 2 bases from V and 0 bases from J, with 13 bases between. CDR3 size: 15 residues. The CDR3 reads CAWSLPSDMNTEAFF. DNA for the CDR3: TGTGCCTGGAGTCTTCCCTCCGACATGAACACTGAAGCTTTCTTT. The complete variable domain, with remaining parts taken from reference TRBV30 and TRBJ1-1, reads SQTIHQWPATLVQPVGSPLSLECTVEGTSNPNLYWYRQAAGRGLQLLFYSVGIGQISSEVPQNLSASRPQDRQFILSSKKLLLSDSGFYLCAWSLPSDMNTEAFFGQGTRLTVV.

V and J are TRBV4-3 and TRBJ2-1; possible D gene TRBD2, 7 bases. Germline values: CDR1 LGHNA, CDR2 YSLEER. CDR3 length: 13 residues. V dropped 1 base and J dropped 9 bases, with 10 bases sitting between them. This CDR3 reads CASSQAGGGEQFF. CDR3 in DNA: TGCGCCAGCAGCCAAGCGGGGGGCGGTGAGCAGTTCTTC.